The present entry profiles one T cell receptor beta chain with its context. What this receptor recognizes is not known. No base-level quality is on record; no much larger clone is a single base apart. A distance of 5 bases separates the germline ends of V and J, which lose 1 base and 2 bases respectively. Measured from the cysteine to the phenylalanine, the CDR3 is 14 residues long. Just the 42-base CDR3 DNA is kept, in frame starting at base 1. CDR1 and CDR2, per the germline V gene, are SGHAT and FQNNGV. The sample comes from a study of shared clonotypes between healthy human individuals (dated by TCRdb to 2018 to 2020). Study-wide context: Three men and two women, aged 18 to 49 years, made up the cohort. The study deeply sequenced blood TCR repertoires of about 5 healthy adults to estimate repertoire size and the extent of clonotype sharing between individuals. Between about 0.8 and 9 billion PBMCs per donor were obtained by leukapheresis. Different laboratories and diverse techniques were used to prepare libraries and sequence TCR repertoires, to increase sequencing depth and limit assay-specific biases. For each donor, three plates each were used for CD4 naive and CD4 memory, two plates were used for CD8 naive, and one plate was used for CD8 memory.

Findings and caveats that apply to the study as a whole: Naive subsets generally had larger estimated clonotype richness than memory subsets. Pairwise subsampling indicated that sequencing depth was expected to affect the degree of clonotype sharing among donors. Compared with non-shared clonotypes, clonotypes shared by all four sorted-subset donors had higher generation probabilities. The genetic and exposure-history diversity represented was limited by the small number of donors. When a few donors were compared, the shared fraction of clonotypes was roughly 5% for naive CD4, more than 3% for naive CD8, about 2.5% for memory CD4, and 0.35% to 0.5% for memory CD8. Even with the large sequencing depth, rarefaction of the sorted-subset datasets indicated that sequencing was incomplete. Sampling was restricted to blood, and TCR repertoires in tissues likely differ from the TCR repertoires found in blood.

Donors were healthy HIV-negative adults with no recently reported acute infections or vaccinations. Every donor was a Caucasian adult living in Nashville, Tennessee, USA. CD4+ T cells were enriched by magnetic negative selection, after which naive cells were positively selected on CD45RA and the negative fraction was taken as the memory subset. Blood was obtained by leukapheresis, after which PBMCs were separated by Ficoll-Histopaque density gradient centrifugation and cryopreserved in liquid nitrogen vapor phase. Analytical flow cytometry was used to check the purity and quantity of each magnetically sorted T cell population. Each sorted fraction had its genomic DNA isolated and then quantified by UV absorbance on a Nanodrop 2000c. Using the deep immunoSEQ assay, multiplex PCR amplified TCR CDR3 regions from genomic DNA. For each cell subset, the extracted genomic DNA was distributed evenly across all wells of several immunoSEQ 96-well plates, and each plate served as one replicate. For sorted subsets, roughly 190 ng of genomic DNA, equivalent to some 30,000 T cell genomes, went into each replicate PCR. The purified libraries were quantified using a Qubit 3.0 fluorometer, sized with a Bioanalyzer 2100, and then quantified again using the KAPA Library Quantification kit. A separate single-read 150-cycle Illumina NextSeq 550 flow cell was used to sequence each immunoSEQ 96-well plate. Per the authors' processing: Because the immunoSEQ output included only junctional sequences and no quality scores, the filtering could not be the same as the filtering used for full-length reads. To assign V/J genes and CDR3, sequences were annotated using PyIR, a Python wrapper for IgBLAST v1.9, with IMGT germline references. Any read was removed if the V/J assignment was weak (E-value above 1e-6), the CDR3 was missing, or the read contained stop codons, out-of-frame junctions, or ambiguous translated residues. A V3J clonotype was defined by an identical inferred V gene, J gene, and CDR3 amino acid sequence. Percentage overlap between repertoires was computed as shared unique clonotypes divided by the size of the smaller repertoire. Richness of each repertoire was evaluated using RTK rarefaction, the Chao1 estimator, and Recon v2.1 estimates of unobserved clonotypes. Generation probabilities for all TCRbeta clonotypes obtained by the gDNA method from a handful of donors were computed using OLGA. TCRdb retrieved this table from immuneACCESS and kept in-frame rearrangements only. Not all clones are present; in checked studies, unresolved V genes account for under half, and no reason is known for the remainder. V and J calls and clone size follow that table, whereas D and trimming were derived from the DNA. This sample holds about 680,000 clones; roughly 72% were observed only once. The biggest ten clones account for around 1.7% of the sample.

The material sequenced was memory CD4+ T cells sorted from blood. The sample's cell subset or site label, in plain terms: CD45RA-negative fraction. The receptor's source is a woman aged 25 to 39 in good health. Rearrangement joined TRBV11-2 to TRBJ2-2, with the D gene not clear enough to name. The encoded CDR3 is CASSLVPNTGELFF. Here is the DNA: TGTGCCAGCAGCTTAGTCCCAAACACCGGGGAGCTGTTTTTT.